This TCR beta chain emerged from a study of blood T cells in healthy people across ages. General study results and limits: The recorded TCR beta diversity per million T cells decreased in a roughly linear manner with age.

There are a few counts of this clonotype. The antigen is unknown. A sample-barcoded 5' primer and a J-beta primer mix were used in a second PCR of roughly 6 to 11 cycles. TCRdb recomputed calls from the 5' RACE reads with MiXCR, one row per CDR3 protein. The table shows 1.5 million to 2 million distinct CDR3 sequences, with 34% occurring only once. Donation came from healthy Caucasian individuals in Russia who were aged roughly 6 to 100. This TCR was recovered from a young woman in good health. Material for sequencing was blood.

CDR3 in DNA: TGTGCCAGCAGCGGTGACTCACGACTATACGATACGCAGTATTTT. Amino acids: CASSGDSRLYDTQYF. The chain is built from TRBV9 and TRBJ2-3; D is possibly TRBD2 (5 bases). The CDR3 sequence is 15 residues long. Germline V gene data show CDR1 as SGDLS and CDR2 as YYNGEE. Trimming left V 3 bases short and J 6 bases short, with 17 bases between.